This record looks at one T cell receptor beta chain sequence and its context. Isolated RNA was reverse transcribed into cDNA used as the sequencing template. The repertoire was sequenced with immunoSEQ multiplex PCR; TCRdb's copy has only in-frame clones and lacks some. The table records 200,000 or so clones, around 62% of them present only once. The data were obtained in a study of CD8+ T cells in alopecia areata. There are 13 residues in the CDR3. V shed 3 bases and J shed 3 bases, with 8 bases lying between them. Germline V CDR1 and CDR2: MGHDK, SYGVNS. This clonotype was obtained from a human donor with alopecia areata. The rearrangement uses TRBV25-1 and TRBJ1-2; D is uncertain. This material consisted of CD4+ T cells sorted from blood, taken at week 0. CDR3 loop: CASSDRGYYGYTF. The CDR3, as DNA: TGTGCCAGCAGTGATCGAGGATACTATGGCTACACCTTC.